Presented here are 26 T cell receptor beta chains from one specimen sequenced in a study of cytomegalovirus exposure and HLA in healthy donors. In the PCR, 60 Vbeta and 13 Jbeta primers were used. This table comes from immunoSEQ multiplex PCR, and its TCRdb copy is limited to in-frame clones, with some not included. This table holds more than 80,000 clones, 64% found once. Specimen: PBMCs. The origin of the receptors is a man in his sixties in good health and CMV-seronegative.

The gene calls are TRBV28 and TRBJ2-7, with TRBD2 as a possible D gene (6 bases). V was clipped by 8 bases and J by 0 bases, with 14 bases between them. The CDR3 covers 14 residues. The germline V gene encodes CDR1 MDHEN and CDR2 SYDVKM. CDR3 amino acids: CASGPGTFSYEQYF. CDR3 DNA sequence: TGTGCCAGCGGACCGGGGACTTTCTCCTACGAGCAGTACTTC.

This clone was seen only once. The V gene is TRBV6-5, the J gene TRBJ1-1; TRBD1 aligns across 7 bases. This CDR3 has 15 amino acids. Germline lookup yields CDR1 MNHEY and CDR2 SVGAGI. Trimming took 2 bases from V and 1 from J; bases not matched to a gene: 4. The CDR3: CASSYAGGWNTEAFF. CDR3 DNA: TGTGCCAGCAGTTACGCAGGGGGTTGGAACACTGAAGCTTTCTTT.

J is TRBJ1-1 and V is TRBV29-1; TRBD1 matches at 8 bases. CDR1 SQVTM and CDR2 ANQGSEA come from the germline V gene. This CDR3 spans 14 amino acids. J was trimmed by 1 base and V by 2 bases; bases with no gene match: 3. This CDR3 is CSVELRGPNTEAFF. CDR3 sequence (DNA): TGCAGCGTTGAACTCAGGGGGCCGAACACTGAAGCTTTCTTT.

The J gene is TRBJ1-1, the V gene TRBV28, with a possible D match to TRBD1 (6 bases). This CDR3 region has 11 residues. Trimming took 11 bases from V and 7 from J, leaving 14 bases between them. Germline-derived CDR1 and CDR2 are MDHEN and SYDVKM. CDR3 protein: CAARQAYEAFF. The CDR3 nucleotides read TGTGCCGCTCGACAGGCATATGAAGCTTTCTTT.

The chain carries TRBV7-2 and TRBJ2-1; 8 bases align to TRBD1. Germline assignment: CDR1 SGHTA and CDR2 FQGNSA. V lost 5 bases and J lost 10; bases outside the gene matches: 10. The CDR3 length is 14 residues. The CDR3 DNA reads as TGTGCCAGCAGCCTTGAGGACAGGGTGGTAGAGCAGTTCTTC. Encoded protein: CASSLEDRVVEQFF.

Only one count was recorded for this clone. The V gene is TRBV4-1, the J gene TRBJ1-4; D uncertain. V lost 4 bases to trimming and J lost 8 bases, with 20 bases between them. Germline V gives CDR1 MGHRA, CDR2 YSYEKL. There are 16 residues in the CDR3. CDR3 sequence: CASSPTPGSAGEKLFF. CDR3 nucleotide sequence: TGCGCCAGCAGCCCTACACCCGGCAGTGCCGGGGAAAAACTGTTTTTT.

This clone was seen a handful of times. The gene calls are TRBV5-4 and TRBJ1-2; tentative D call: TRBD1 (5 bases). There are 15 residues in the CDR3. The V end was cut by 4 bases, the J end by 1 base, with 14 bases between. Germline V lookup: CDR1 SGHNT, CDR2 YYREEE (reference sequence). CDR3 sequence reads: CASSEGRGGNYGYTF. The CDR3 DNA is TGTGCCAGCAGCGAGGGACGGGGAGGTAACTATGGCTACACCTTC. The full variable domain, completed using reference TRBV5-4 and TRBJ1-2, is ETGVTQSPTHLIKTRGQQVTLRCSSQSGHNTVSWYQQALGQGPQFIFQYYREEENGRGNFPPRFSGLQFPNYSSELNVNALELDDSALYLCASSEGRGGNYGYTFGSGTRLTVV.

The rearrangement uses TRBV13 and TRBJ1-2; 8 bases map to TRBD1. The V gene end was trimmed by 5 bases and the J gene end by 7 bases; junction bases not matched to a gene: 18. Germline CDR1 PRHDT, CDR2 FYEKMQ (reference sequence). The CDR3 sequence is 17 residues long. Here the CDR3 reads CASSLLKRGQARSGYTF. In DNA, the CDR3 is TGTGCCAGCAGCCTACTTAAGCGGGGACAGGCCCGGAGTGGCTACACCTTC.

The chain carries TRBV7-2 and TRBJ2-7, with D unresolved. Germline assignment: CDR1 SGHTA and CDR2 FQGNSA. The CDR3 covers 14 residues. Trimming took 2 bases from V and 3 from J, leaving 11 bases between them. CDR3 in amino acids: CASSLSTLSYEQYF. The CDR3 DNA reads TGTGCCAGCAGCTTATCGACTCTAAGCTACGAGCAGTACTTC.

The chain employs TRBV5-6 and TRBJ1-1; no definite D call. V shed 3 bases and J shed 3 bases, with 12 bases lying between them. The CDR3 spans 14 residues. Germline assignment: CDR1 SGHDT and CDR2 YYEEEE. The CDR3 DNA is TGTGCCAGCAGCTGGAGACCAGTAGACACTGAAGCTTTCTTT. Translation: CASSWRPVDTEAFF. The full variable domain, its missing parts supplied by reference TRBV5-6 and TRBJ1-1, is DAGVTQSPTHLIKTRGQQVTLRCSPKSGHDTVSWYQQALGQGPQFIFQYYEEEERQRGNFPDRFSGHQFPNYSSELNVNALLLGDSALYLCASSWRPVDTEAFFGQGTRLTVV.

V is TRBV9 and J is TRBJ1-2, with D tentatively TRBD1 (6 bases). The germline V and J ends were trimmed by 3 bases and 8 bases, with 14 bases remaining between them. CDR1 is SGDLS, CDR2 YYNGEE, per germline. There are 13 residues in the CDR3. Here the CDR3 reads CASSGTAYRGYTF. The CDR3 DNA reads TGTGCCAGCAGCGGGACAGCTTACAGGGGCTACACCTTC.

V is TRBV9 and J is TRBJ1-1; no definite D call. Germline assignment: CDR1 SGDLS and CDR2 YYNGEE. The V and J ends lost 4 bases and 0 bases respectively, with 16 bases between them. CDR3 size: 16 residues. Written as DNA, the CDR3 is TGTGCCAGCAGCCCCTGGGTCGGAGCCCTGAACACTGAAGCTTTCTTT. This translates into CASSPWVGALNTEAFF.

This chain links TRBV19 with TRBJ1-2; tentatively, D is TRBD1 (5 bases). The length of the CDR3 is 18 residues. Trimming cost V 3 bases and J 2 bases, with 22 bases left between them. Germline V CDR1 and CDR2: LNHDA, SQIVND (reference sequence). The CDR3 region is CASSIGFRDKRGNYGYTF. The CDR3 region has the DNA TGTGCCAGTAGTATTGGGTTTCGAGACAAAAGGGGAAACTATGGCTACACCTTC.

CDR3 in amino acids: CASSYTSGSSYEQYF. CDR3 coding DNA: TGTGCCAGCAGCTACACTAGCGGGAGCTCCTACGAGCAGTACTTC. The gene calls are TRBV7-6 and TRBJ2-7; 11 nucleotides align to TRBD2. Germline V lookup: CDR1 SGHVS, CDR2 FNYEAQ. The length of the CDR3 is 15 residues. The V gene end was trimmed by 4 bases and the J gene end by 0 bases; junction bases not matched to a gene: 2.

The chain is built from TRBV19 and TRBJ2-5, with 14 bases fitting TRBD2. The trim removed 4 bases at V and 5 bases at J, leaving 3 bases unmatched. The CDR3 extends over 15 amino acids. Germline V gives CDR1 LNHDA, CDR2 SQIVND (reference sequence). The DNA of the CDR3 is TGTGCCAGTAGTAAGGGACTAGCGGGAGTGGAGACCCAGTACTTC. This translates into CASSKGLAGVETQYF.

The CDR3 is CASSVMGGNTDTQYF. The CDR3 bases are TGTGCCAGCAGCGTGATGGGAGGGAACACAGATACGCAGTATTTT. The chain is built from TRBV7-3 and TRBJ2-3; 7 nucleotides align to TRBD2. CDR1 and CDR2 from the germline V gene are SGHTA and FQGTGA. The CDR3 runs to 15 residues. J lost 2 bases, V lost 5 bases, and 7 bases had no gene match.

The rearrangement joins TRBV7-9 to TRBJ2-7; possible D gene TRBD1, 6 bases. V was clipped by 5 bases and J by 5 bases, with 22 bases between them. Germline CDR1 and CDR2: SEHNR and FQNEAQ (reference sequence). The CDR3 spans 16 residues. This CDR3 reads CASSALGAINRHEQYF. DNA for the CDR3: TGTGCCAGCAGCGCCCTGGGGGCTATCAACCGCCACGAGCAGTACTTC.

The chain uses TRBV28 and TRBJ2-7; unclear D gene. CDR1 is MDHEN, CDR2 SYDVKM, per germline. Trimming took off 7 bases at V and 2 bases at J, with 12 bases between the two ends. The length of the CDR3 is 13 residues. The CDR3 region is CASTHTVPYEQYF. The CDR3 DNA sequence: TGTGCCAGCACTCACACAGTACCCTACGAGCAGTACTTC.

V gene TRBV9 combines with J gene TRBJ1-3, with TRBD1 identical over 10 bases. Per germline, CDR1 SGDLS and CDR2 YYNGEE. The V gene end was trimmed by 0 bases and the J gene end by 1 base; junction bases not matched to a gene: 1. The CDR3 length is 16 residues. CDR3 in amino acids: CASSVGQGASGNTIYF. The CDR3 bases are TGTGCCAGCAGCGTAGGACAGGGGGCGTCTGGAAACACCATATATTTT.

The rearrangement links TRBV27 to TRBJ2-6, with D unresolved. Germline V gene data show CDR1 as MNHEY and CDR2 as SMNVEV (reference sequence). V was pared by 3 bases and J by 4 bases, with 16 bases between. CDR3 length equals 17 residues. CDR3 residues: CASSFLAAHGGANVLTF. The CDR3 coding sequence is TGTGCCAGCAGTTTTTTGGCTGCTCACGGGGGGGCCAACGTCCTGACTTTC.

The chain uses TRBV27 and TRBJ1-5; 9 bases agree with TRBD1. The CDR3 is 14 amino acids. Germline lookup yields CDR1 MNHEY and CDR2 SMNVEV (reference sequence). With V trimmed by 4 bases and J by 6 bases, 4 bases remained unmatched. CDR3: CASSWTGVGQPQHF. CDR3 nucleotide sequence: TGTGCCAGCAGTTGGACAGGGGTCGGTCAGCCCCAGCATTTT.

In its sample, this clone was seen once. The chain carries TRBV27 and TRBJ1-5, with a weak D call TRBD1 (6 bases). The CDR3 covers 15 residues. V was trimmed by 0 bases and J by 6 bases, leaving 12 bases between them. Germline CDR1 reads MNHEY; CDR2 reads SMNVEV (reference sequence). CDR3 amino acids: CASSLSAGAGQPQHF. DNA of the CDR3: TGTGCCAGCAGTTTATCGGCGGGGGCAGGTCAGCCCCAGCATTTT.

The V call is TRBV7-3, the J call TRBJ2-1; maybe TRBD2 (5 bases). V was pared by 2 bases and J by 4 bases, with 12 bases between. Per the germline V gene, CDR1 is SGHTA and CDR2 is FQGTGA. The CDR3 has 15 residues. CDR3 DNA sequence: TGTGCCAGCAGCTTATTAGCGAGTTTTTACAATGAGCAGTTCTTC. Amino acid sequence: CASSLLASFYNEQFF. Filled out from reference TRBV7-3 and TRBJ2-1, the complete variable domain reads GAGVSQTPSNKVTEKGKYVELRCDPISGHTALYWYRQSLGQGPEFLIYFQGTGAADDSGLPNDRFFAVRPEGSVSTLKIQRTERGDSAVYLCASSLLASFYNEQFFGPGTRLTVL.

This clone was detected a few times. The chain carries TRBV4-1 and TRBJ2-7, with 9 bases fitting TRBD1. Per the germline V gene, CDR1 is MGHRA and CDR2 is YSYEKL. The CDR3 covers 14 residues. The trim removed 1 base at V and 3 bases at J, leaving 1 base unmatched. The CDR3 nucleotides read TGCGCCAGCAGCCAAGGACAGGGGGTCTACGAGCAGTACTTC. Its translation: CASSQGQGVYEQYF.

Comment on this clone: Other DNA sequences from this sample encode an identical CDR3 as well. V gene TRBV5-1 combines with J gene TRBJ2-6; the match to TRBD1 covers 10 bases. CDR1 and CDR2 (germline): SGHRS, YFSETQ. V lost 4 bases, J lost 0 bases, and 4 bases stayed unmatched. The CDR3 sequence is 17 residues long. The CDR3 region is CASSSWTGGSGANVLTF. CDR3 sequence (DNA): TGCGCCAGCAGCAGCTGGACAGGGGGCTCTGGGGCCAACGTCCTGACTTTC.

The rearrangement uses TRBV2 and TRBJ1-2; no clear D. CDR1 is SNHLY, CDR2 FYNNEI, per germline. CDR3 length equals 12 residues. The V end was cut by 6 bases, the J end by 7 bases, with 12 bases between. The CDR3 DNA sequence: TGTGCCAGCAGACCCGAAGGGAGTGGCTACACCTTC. Translation: CASRPEGSGYTF. The entire variable domain, with the rest obtained from reference TRBV2 and TRBJ1-2, is as follows: EPEVTQTPSHQVTQMGQEVILRCVPISNHLYFYWYRQILGQKVEFLVSFYNNEISEKSEIFDDQFSVERPDGSNFTLKIRSTKLEDSAMYFCASRPEGSGYTFGSGTRLTVV.